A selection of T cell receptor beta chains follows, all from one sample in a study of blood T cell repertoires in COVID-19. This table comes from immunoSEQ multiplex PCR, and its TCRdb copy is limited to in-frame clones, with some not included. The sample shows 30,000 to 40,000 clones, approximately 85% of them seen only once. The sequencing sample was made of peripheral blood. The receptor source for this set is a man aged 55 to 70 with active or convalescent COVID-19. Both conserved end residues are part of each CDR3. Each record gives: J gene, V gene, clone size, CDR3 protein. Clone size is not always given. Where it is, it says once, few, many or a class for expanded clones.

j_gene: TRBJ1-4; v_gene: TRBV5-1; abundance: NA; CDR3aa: CASSFLGREKLFF
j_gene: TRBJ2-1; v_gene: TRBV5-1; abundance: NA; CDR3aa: CASSRQGRDEQFF
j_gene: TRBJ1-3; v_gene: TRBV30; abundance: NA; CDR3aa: CAWHLGSAGGNTIYF
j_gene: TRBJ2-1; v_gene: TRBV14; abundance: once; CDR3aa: CASSPIRGLAVYNEQFF
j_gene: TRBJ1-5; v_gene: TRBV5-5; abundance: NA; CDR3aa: CASSLTGAETNQPQHF
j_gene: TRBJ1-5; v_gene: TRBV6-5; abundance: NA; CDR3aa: CASSYSGSPSNQPQHF
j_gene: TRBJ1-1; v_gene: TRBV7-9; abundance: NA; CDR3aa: CASSSGQGTEAFF
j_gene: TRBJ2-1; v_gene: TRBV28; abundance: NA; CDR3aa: CASSRLAGGSNEQFF
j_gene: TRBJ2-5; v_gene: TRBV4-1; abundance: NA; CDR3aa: CASSQEGSRQETQYF
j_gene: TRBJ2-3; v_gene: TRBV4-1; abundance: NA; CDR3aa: CASSQGAEGYPDTQYF
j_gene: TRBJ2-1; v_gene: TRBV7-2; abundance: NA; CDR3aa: CASSSGRGRRNEQFF
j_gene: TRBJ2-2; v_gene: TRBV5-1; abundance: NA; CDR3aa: CASSGTLTGGASGELFF
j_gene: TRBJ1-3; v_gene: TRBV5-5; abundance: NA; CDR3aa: CASSLPGPSGNTIYF
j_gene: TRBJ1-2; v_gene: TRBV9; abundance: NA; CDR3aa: CASSPPGQTGGNGYTF
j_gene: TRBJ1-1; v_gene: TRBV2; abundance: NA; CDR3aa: CARKIRDTEAFF
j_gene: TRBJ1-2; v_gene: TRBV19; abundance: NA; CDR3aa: CASSPGGGNYGYTF
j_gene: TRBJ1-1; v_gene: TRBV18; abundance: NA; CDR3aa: CASSPIQGRNTEAFF
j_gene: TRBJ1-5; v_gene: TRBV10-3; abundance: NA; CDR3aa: CASQGLYQPQHF
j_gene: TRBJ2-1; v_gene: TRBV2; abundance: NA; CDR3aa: CASLVAGINEQFF
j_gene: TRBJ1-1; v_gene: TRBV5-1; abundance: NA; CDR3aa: CASSLTGEVAFF
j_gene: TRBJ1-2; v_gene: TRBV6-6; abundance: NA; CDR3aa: CASSLGTGGNYGYTF
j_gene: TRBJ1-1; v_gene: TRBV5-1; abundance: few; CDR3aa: CASSARVGTEAFF
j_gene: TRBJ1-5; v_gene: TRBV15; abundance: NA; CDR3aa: CATKKTGSNNQPQHF
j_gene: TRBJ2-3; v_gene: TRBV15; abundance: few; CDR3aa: CATSSGRGGTDTQYF
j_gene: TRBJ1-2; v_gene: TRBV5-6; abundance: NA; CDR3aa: CASSSAGMNYGYTF
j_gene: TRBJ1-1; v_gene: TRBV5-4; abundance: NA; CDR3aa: CASSEGGNTEAFF
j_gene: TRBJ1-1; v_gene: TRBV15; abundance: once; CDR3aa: CATSRDESNRQAFF
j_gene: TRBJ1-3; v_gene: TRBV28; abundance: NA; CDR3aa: CASSPNLENTIYF
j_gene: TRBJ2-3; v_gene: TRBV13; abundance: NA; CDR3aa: CASSSSGGYTDTQYF
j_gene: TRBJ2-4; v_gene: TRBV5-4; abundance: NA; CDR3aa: CASSFGGEVKNIQYF
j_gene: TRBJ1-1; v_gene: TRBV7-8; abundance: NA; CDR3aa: CASSKLTEAFF
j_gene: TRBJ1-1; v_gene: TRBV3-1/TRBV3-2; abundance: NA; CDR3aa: CASSHSLSTTEAFF
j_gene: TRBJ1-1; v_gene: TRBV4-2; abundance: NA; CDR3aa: CASSQGGQRNEAFF
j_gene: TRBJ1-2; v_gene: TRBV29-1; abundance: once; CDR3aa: CSVGGRHYTF
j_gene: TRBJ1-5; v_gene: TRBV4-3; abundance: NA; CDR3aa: CASSQMTGSNQPQHF
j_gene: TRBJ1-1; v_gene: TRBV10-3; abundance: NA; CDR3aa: CAIRDRGQGNTEAFF
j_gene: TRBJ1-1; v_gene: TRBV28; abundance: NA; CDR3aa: CASRGDRGQEAFF